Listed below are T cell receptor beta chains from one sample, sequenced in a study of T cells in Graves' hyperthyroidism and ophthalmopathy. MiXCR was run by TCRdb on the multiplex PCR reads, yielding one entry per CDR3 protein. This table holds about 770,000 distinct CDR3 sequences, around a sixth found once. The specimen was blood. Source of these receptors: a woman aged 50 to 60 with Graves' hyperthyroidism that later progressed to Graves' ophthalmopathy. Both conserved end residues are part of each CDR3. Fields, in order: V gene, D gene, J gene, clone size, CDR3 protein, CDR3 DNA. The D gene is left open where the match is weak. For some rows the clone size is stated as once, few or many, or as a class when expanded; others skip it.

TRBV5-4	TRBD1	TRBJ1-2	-	CASSADRGGVSNYGYTF	TGTGCCAGCAGCGCGGACAGGGGAGGGGTTTCTAACTATGGCTACACCTTC
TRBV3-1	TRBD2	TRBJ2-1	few	CASSHAGLAGNEQFF	TGTGCCAGCAGCCACGCGGGACTAGCCGGCAATGAGCAGTTCTTC
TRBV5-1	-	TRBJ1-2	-	CASSFYPPTGTKGANYGYTF	TGCGCCAGCAGCTTCTACCCTCCGACCGGGACAAAAGGAGCGAACTATGGCTACACCTTC
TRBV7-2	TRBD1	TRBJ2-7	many	CASSYGQGRDEQYF	TGTGCCAGCAGCTACGGACAGGGGCGAGACGAGCAGTACTTC
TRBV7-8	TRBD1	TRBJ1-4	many	CASSLVLQGGEKLFF	TGTGCCAGCAGCTTAGTTCTCCAGGGGGGAGAAAAACTGTTTTTT
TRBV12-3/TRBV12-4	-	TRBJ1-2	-	CASNRRSPLGYTF	TGTGCCAGCAATCGACGGTCGCCCCTCGGCTACACCTTC
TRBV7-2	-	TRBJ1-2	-	CASSPRGRVNYGYTF	TGTGCCAGCAGCCCAAGAGGCAGGGTTAACTATGGCTACACCTTC
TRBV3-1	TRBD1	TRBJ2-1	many	CASTNRRGQGSYNEQFF	TGTGCCAGCACCAACCGGCGGGGACAGGGGTCCTACAATGAGCAGTTCTTC
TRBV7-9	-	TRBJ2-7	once	CASSHSYFSYEQYF	TGCGCCAGCAGCCATTCCTATTTCTCCTACGAGCAGTACTTC
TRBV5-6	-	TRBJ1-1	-	CASSLYSGTEAFF	TGTGCCAGCAGCTTGTACAGCGGGACTGAAGCTTTCTTT
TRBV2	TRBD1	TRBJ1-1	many	CASSDRQGFGAFF	TGTGCCAGCAGCGACAGACAGGGTTTCGGTGCTTTCTTT
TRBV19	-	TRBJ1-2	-	CASSGRQGYGYTF	TGTGCCAGTAGTGGTCGTCAGGGCTATGGCTACACCTTC
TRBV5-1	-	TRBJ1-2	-	CASSLSQGFYTF	TGCGCCAGCAGCTTGTCCCAGGGGTTCTACACCTTC
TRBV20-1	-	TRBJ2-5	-	CSARLVQEAQYF	TGCAGTGCTAGACTGGTACAAGAGGCCCAGTACTTC
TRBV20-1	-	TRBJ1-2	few	CSATRLEYGYTF	TGCAGTGCTACCCGGTTGGAGTATGGCTACACCTTC
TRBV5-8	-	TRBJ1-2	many	CASSFLRDANYGYTF	TGTGCCAGCAGCTTTCTCAGGGACGCTAACTATGGCTACACCTTC
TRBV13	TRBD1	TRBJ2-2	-	CASFDTGVDTGELFF	TGTGCCAGCTTCGACACAGGGGTGGACACCGGGGAGCTGTTTTTT
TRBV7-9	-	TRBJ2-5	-	CASSSGDGQETQYF	TGTGCCAGCAGCTCGGGGGACGGGCAAGAGACCCAGTACTTC
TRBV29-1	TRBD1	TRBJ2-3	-	CSVPQGNTDTQYF	TGCAGCGTCCCACAGGGGAACACAGATACGCAGTATTTT
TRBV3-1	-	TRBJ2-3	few	CASSQEPNTQYF	TGTGCCAGCAGCCAAGAGCCAAATACGCAGTATTTT
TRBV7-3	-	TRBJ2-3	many	CASSLMGVADTQYF	TGTGCCAGCAGCTTAATGGGGGTCGCAGATACGCAGTATTTT
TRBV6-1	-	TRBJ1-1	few	CASSLLNDEAFF	TGTGCCAGCAGTTTATTAAACGATGAAGCTTTCTTT
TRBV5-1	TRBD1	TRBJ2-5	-	CASSGGQRKETQYF	TGCGCCAGCAGTGGGGGACAGCGAAAAGAGACCCAGTACTTC
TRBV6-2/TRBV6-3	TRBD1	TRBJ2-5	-	CASHNPRDRGRETQYF	TGTGCCAGCCACAACCCCCGGGACAGGGGGAGAGAGACCCAGTACTTC
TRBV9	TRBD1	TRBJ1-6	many	CASSEQGRNSPLHF	TGTGCCAGCAGCGAACAGGGGAGGAATTCACCCCTCCACTTT
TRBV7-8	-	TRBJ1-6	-	CASSLRLGATNSPLHF	TGTGCCAGCAGCTTAAGGCTGGGGGCGACGAATTCACCCCTCCACTTT